This TCR beta chain was recorded in a study of tumor-infiltrating lymphocytes in primary liver carcinoma. As for the study in general: With diameters of roughly 4 to 10 cm, tumors were stage T1-T3 N0M0. Study-wide results and limits: Tumor-adjacent and tumor-blood pairs overlapped less than tumor region pairs did. Top-250-clone fractions were significantly higher in tumors than in blood (p = 0.039).

In germline, CDR1 is SEHNR, CDR2 FQNEAQ (reference sequence). This CDR3 has 14 amino acids. V was clipped by 0 bases and J by 4 bases, with 8 bases between them. In the case of this clonotype: The antigen remains unidentified.

The researchers obtained blood RNA from unsorted whole blood and also extracted germline DNA. The researchers produced TCR beta cDNA from around 0.5 ug total RNA with a constant-region primer. Libraries of TCR beta came from three nested multiplex PCR rounds with slightly modified ARM-PCR. It was with TRBV1-TRBV30 forward primers and a C-beta reverse primer that the first two PCR rounds were run, at around 9 cycles each. TCRdb re-called the multiplex PCR reads with MiXCR, one entry per CDR3 protein. The sample carries some 180,000 distinct CDR3 sequences, about 60% recorded once. The chain links TRBV7-9 to TRBJ2-3; D unclear. The material sequenced was peripheral blood. This clonotype was obtained from a man in his forties or fifties with primary liver carcinoma and hepatitis B virus infection. The CDR3 DNA reads as TGTGCCAGCAGCTTAGCAGGGCCCCCAGATACGCAGTATTTT. It is translated as CASSLAGPPDTQYF. Drawing the rest from reference TRBV7-9 and TRBJ2-3, the complete variable domain is DTGVSQNPRHKITKRGQNVTFRCDPISEHNRLYWYRQTLGQGPEFLTYFQNEAQLEKSRLLSDRFSAERPKGSFSTLEIQRTEQGDSAMYLCASSLAGPPDTQYFGPGTRLTVL.